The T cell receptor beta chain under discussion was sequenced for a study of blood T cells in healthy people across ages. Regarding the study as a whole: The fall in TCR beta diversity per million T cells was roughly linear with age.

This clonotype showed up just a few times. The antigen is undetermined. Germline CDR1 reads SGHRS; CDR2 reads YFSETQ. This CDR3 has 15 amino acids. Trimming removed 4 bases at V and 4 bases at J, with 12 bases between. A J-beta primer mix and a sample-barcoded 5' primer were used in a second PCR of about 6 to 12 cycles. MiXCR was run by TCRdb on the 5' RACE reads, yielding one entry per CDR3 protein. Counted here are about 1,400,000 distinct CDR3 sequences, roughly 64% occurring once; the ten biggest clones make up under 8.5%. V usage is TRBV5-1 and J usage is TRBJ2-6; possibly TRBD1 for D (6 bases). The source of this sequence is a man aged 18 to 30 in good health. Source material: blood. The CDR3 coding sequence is TGCGCCAGCAGCCTTGGACAGACCGGGGCCAACGTCCTGACTTTC. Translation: CASSLGQTGANVLTF.